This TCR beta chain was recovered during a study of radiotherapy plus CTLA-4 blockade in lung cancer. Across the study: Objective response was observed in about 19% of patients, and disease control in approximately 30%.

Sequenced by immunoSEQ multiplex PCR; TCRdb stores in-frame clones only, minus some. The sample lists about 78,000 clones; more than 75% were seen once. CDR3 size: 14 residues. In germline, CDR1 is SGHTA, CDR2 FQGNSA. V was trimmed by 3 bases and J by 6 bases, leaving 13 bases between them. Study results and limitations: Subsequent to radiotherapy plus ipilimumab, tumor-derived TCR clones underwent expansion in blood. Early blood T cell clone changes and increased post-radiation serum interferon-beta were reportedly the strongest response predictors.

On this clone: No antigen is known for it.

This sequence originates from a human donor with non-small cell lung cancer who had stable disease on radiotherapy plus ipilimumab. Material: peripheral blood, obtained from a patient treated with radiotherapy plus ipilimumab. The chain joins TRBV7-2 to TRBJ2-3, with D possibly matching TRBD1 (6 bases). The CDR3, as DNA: TGTGCCAGCAGCTTGGGCCCAGGGGTGGATACGCAGTATTTT. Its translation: CASSLGPGVDTQYF. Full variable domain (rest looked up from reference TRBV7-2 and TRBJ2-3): GAGVSQSPSNKVTEKGKDVELRCDPISGHTALYWYRQSLGQGLEFLIYFQGNSAPDKSGLPSDRFSAERTGGSVSTLTIQRTQQEDSAVYLCASSLGPGVDTQYFGPGTRLTVL.